These T cell receptor beta chains were read from a single sample in a study of blood T cells in healthy people across ages. TCRdb processed the 5' RACE reads anew with MiXCR; each CDR3 protein has one entry. Among about 830,000 distinct CDR3 sequences listed, nearly 60% were seen once. Sequencing was done on a sample of blood. These receptors were taken from a man aged 25 to 40 in good health. CDR3s include the opening cysteine and the closing phenylalanine or tryptophan. D genes are given only for firm matches. Clone size is not always given. Where it is, it says once, few, many or a class for expanded clones.

j_call v_call clone_size d_call cdr3_nt cdr3_aa
TRBJ2-3 TRBV7-2 - - TGTGCCAGCAGCTTATCCCACCTTGCACCGCCAGATACGCAGTATTTT CASSLSHLAPPDTQYF
TRBJ2-7 TRBV20-1 - - TGCAGTGCTAGACCCGGACCCTACGAGCAGTACTTC CSARPGPYEQYF
TRBJ1-4 TRBV28 - - TGTGCCAGCAGTCTCGCAGGGCCTACTGGAAAACTGTTTTTT CASSLAGPTGKLFF
TRBJ2-7 TRBV4-3 - - TGCGCCAGCAGCCAAGAACGGTGGGACTCCTACGAGCAGTACTTC CASSQERWDSYEQYF
TRBJ2-7 TRBV7-2 few - TGTGCCAGCAGCCCAACATCGGGTCTCTCCTACGAGCAGTACTTC CASSPTSGLSYEQYF
TRBJ2-5 TRBV4-2 - TRBD2 TGTGCCAGCAGCCGCAGCGGGAGTCTCGAGACCCAGTACTTC CASSRSGSLETQYF
TRBJ2-1 TRBV7-8 few - TGTGCCAGCAGCTATCGGACCTCAACGGCTTACAATGAGCAGTTCTTC CASSYRTSTAYNEQFF
TRBJ2-1 TRBV11-2 few - TGTGCCAGCAGCTGGGGACTCTCTTCCTACAATGAGCAGTTCTTC CASSWGLSSYNEQFF
TRBJ1-1 TRBV7-9 - - TGTGCCAGCAGCTTAGTAGGTGGCTACATGAACACTGAAGTTTTCTTT CASSLVGGYMNTEVFF
TRBJ1-2 TRBV9 - TRBD1 TGTGCCAGCAGCGTGACAGGGGTGGGCTACACCTTC CASSVTGVGYTF
TRBJ2-3 TRBV18 - - TGTGCCAGCTCCCTGGCGGATTTTACAGATACGCAGTATTTT CASSLADFTDTQYF
TRBJ2-7 TRBV28 - - TGTGCCAGCAGTTTGTGGAGGATACCTTACGAGCAGTACTTC CASSLWRIPYEQYF
TRBJ1-1 TRBV20-1 - TRBD1 TGCAGTGCTAGGGGCGTAACAGGGGACTACACAGAAGCTTTCTTT CSARGVTGDYTEAFF
TRBJ2-3 TRBV20-1 - TRBD2 TGCAGTGCTGAAGCGGGGGGCACAGATACGCAGTATTTT CSAEAGGTDTQYF
TRBJ2-7 TRBV20-1 - TRBD2 TGCAGTGCAAGGCGGACTAGCGGCTCCTACGAGCAGTACTTC CSARRTSGSYEQYF
TRBJ2-3 TRBV10-1 few - TGCGCCAGCAGTGATCCGCGTGGGGGCACAGATACGCAGTATTTT CASSDPRGGTDTQYF
TRBJ2-5 TRBV3-1 - - TGTGCCAGCAGCCAAGATAGGAAGACCCAGTACTTC CASSQDRKTQYF
TRBJ2-1 TRBV7-2 - TRBD2 TGTGCCAGCAGCTTAAGGGGTAGCGGGAATTACAATGAGCAGTTCTTC CASSLRGSGNYNEQFF
TRBJ2-7 TRBV28 - - TGTGCCAGCAGACCCAGGGACTCCTACGAGCAGTACTTC CASRPRDSYEQYF
TRBJ2-1 TRBV15 - TRBD1 TGTGCCACCCGTAGGACAGGGGCGTTCGGGAATGAGCAGTTCTTC CATRRTGAFGNEQFF
TRBJ2-3 TRBV12-3/TRBV12-4 - - TGTGCCAGCAGGGAGGGGGATACGCAGTATTTT CASREGDTQYF
TRBJ2-5 TRBV10-3 - - TGTGCCATCACTCCGGGGCAGGGAGACGAGACCCAGTACTTC CAITPGQGDETQYF
TRBJ2-6 TRBV12-3/TRBV12-4 - TRBD1 TGTGCCAGCAGTCGCACCGGGACAGGGGTATTTTCTGGGGCCAACGTCCTGACTTTC CASSRTGTGVFSGANVLTF
TRBJ2-7 TRBV2 - TRBD1 TGTGCCAGCACGAGAGACAGGGGGAATTACGAGCAGTACTTC CASTRDRGNYEQYF
TRBJ2-1 TRBV11-2 - - TGTGCCAGCAGCTTAGCGAGGAAGACTAGATCGTCTGTAAATGAGCAGTTCTTC CASSLARKTRSSVNEQFF
TRBJ2-3 TRBV6-5 - - TGTGCCAGCACAAGACAGAGCACAGATACGCAGTATTTT CASTRQSTDTQYF
TRBJ2-7 TRBV6-1 - - TGTGCCAGCAGTACGGGGGAAGTAAACGAGCAGTACTTC CASSTGEVNEQYF
TRBJ2-3 TRBV20-1 - TRBD2 TGCAGTGCTAGCCGCAGCGGGGAAAGTATAGATACGCAGTATTTT CSASRSGESIDTQYF
TRBJ2-6 TRBV24-1 - - TGTGCCACCGGGGCCGCATCCAACTCTGGGGCCAACGTCCTGACTTTC CATGAASNSGANVLTF
TRBJ2-7 TRBV5-5 few TRBD1 TGTGCCAGCCAGGATTCTGGTCCGGGACAGGCCCCCTACGAGCAGTACTTC CASQDSGPGQAPYEQYF
TRBJ1-5 TRBV28 few - TGTGCCAGCAGTAGGGGCAAGGCAGGGGGCAATCAGCCCCAGCATTTT CASSRGKAGGNQPQHF
TRBJ2-4 TRBV18 - - TGTGCCAGCTCACTGGACGTAGCCAAAAACATTCAGTACTTC CASSLDVAKNIQYF
TRBJ2-5 TRBV11-2 few - TGTGCCAGCAGCTCCGACTACGGGAGCCCCGAGACCCAGTACTTC CASSSDYGSPETQYF
TRBJ2-5 TRBV4-2 - TRBD2 TGTGCCAGCAGCCAAGAGTTAGCGGGGGCCCGCTTGGAGCAGTACTTC CASSQELAGARLEQYF
TRBJ2-3 TRBV20-1 - TRBD2 TGCAGTGCCCGAACTAGCGGGGGGAGAGATACGCAGTATTTT CSARTSGGRDTQYF
TRBJ2-1 TRBV28 - - TGTGCCAGCAGTTCTCCGGGGGCCTTATTTTGGAATGAGCAGTTCTTC CASSSPGALFWNEQFF
TRBJ1-2 TRBV20-1 - TRBD1 TGCAGTGCCGGACTACGATCAGGGGGGTATGGCTACACCTTC CSAGLRSGGYGYTF
TRBJ2-5 TRBV6-6 - TRBD2 TGTGCCAGCAGTTACTCGATGGGGGGGGTGGTGTTGGAGACCCAGTACTTC CASSYSMGGVVLETQYF
TRBJ2-1 TRBV9 many - TGTGCCAGCGAGGAGGGAAGCTCCTACAATGAGCAGTTCTTC CASEEGSSYNEQFF
TRBJ1-2 TRBV7-9 - - TGTGCCAGCAGCTCGGACACCCCCTCCTTCTATGGCTACACCTTC CASSSDTPSFYGYTF
TRBJ2-1 TRBV27 few - TGTGCCAGCAGTTCTCCCGTGCTGGTGACAAATGAGCAGTTCTTC CASSSPVLVTNEQFF
TRBJ2-3 TRBV9 few - TGTGCCAGCAGCGTGGAGCTCTACACAGATACGCAGTATTTT CASSVELYTDTQYF
TRBJ1-4 TRBV10-3 - TRBD1 TGTGCCATCAGTGAGTTCGGGACAGGGAGTTTCACTAATGAAAAACTGTTTTTT CAISEFGTGSFTNEKLFF
TRBJ1-5 TRBV4-1 - - TGCGCCAGCAGCCACACGATATTTCAGCCCCAGCATTTT CASSHTIFQPQHF
TRBJ2-7 TRBV2 few - TGTGCCAGCAACCGAGACGGGAACTACGAGCAGTACTTC CASNRDGNYEQYF
TRBJ2-7 TRBV20-1 - - TGCAGTGCTAGAGATTTGAGAAACTACGAGCAGTACTTC CSARDLRNYEQYF
TRBJ2-1 TRBV12-3/TRBV12-4 - - TGTGCCAGCAGTTTCCGGCTAGAGGTTGGAGGGCAGTTCTTC CASSFRLEVGGQFF
TRBJ2-5 TRBV25-1 - - TGTGCCAGCACCCATGGGGCGGGGTGGCAAGAGACCCAGTACTTC CASTHGAGWQETQYF
TRBJ2-1 TRBV6-5 - TRBD2 TGTGCCAGCAGTTACGGTGGTAGCGGGGGTAGTTACGAGCAGTTCTTC CASSYGGSGGSYEQFF
TRBJ2-1 TRBV4-1 few TRBD2 TGCGCCAGCAGCCAAGAACTAGCGGGGGGGCCAAGGGAGCAGTTCTTC CASSQELAGGPREQFF
TRBJ2-7 TRBV10-3 - - TGTGCCAACAGTGTCTACGAGCAGTACTTC CANSVYEQYF
TRBJ2-1 TRBV7-8 once - TGTGCCAGCAGCTTAGCGCGCCAGAGCGGCAATGAGCAGTTCTTC CASSLARQSGNEQFF
TRBJ2-1 TRBV5-1 once TRBD1 TGCGCCAGCAGCAAGGGACAGAGCTCCTACAATGAGCAGTTCTTC CASSKGQSSYNEQFF